This TCR beta chain comes out of a study of cytomegalovirus exposure and HLA in healthy donors (dated by TCRdb to 2016 to 2017). As for the study more broadly: In an earlier analysis of fewer than 750 of the donors, 250 to 350 Gb of sequence data and about 110 million unique TCR beta sequences from some 170 million T cells were reported. An early release covering roughly 640 HLA-typed donors comprised 250 to 350 gigabases of sequencing data and around 80 million unique TCR sequences. Among the roughly 400 genotyped donors, more than 70% belonged to the genetic ancestry cluster associated with self-reported Caucasian donors. The aim of the study was to test whether cataloging public T cell receptors could identify signatures of past pathogen exposure. The T cell repertoires of about 700 subjects were profiled by immunosequencing and related to cytomegalovirus serostatus. Along with the roughly 610-subject first cohort, a separate validation cohort of over a hundred different subjects was used. To predict cytomegalovirus infection status, the study combined high-throughput TCR immunosequencing, statistical association of individual TCRs with disease status, and machine learning. To study patterns of TCR occurrence, a later analysis re-analyzed previously published TCR beta repertoires from 500 to 850 donors and added high-resolution HLA genotyping. In the later analysis, no new phenotypic data were used to find candidate immune exposures; instead, reliance was placed on TCR beta sequences and their occurrence across donors. To decide whether each TCR beta V gene segment behaved as functional or pseudogenic, an earlier analysis of some 600 of the donors relied on high-throughput TCR beta sequencing. Donor age, sex, ethnicity and CMV serostatus were compiled together with the repertoire data. Genome-wide SNP genotypes for about 65% of the 666 donors were used in a later genetic analysis, which treated that subset as a discovery cohort. All discovery cohort repertoires had been generated using a single sequencing platform. HLA typing covered class I and class II loci at four-digit resolution. Typing coverage differed by locus: A, B, C, DRB1 and DQB1 were typed in roughly 629-630 donors, DQA1 in 522, DPA1 in 600 to 610, and DPB1 in 472. Several DR-DQ haplotypes were treated as single units for association and clustering because of strong linkage in the cohort. Among about 370 genotyped donors of the cohort, an average of roughly 230,000 unique TCR beta nucleotide sequences was sequenced per donor, of which 15% to 20% were non-productive. Overall study outcomes, separate from this receptor: At a false discovery rate of 0.05, a later analysis linked 16,951 TCR beta sequences to specific HLA alleles. According to a later analysis, most CMV-associated TCR beta chains appeared to be HLA-restricted, and the HLA associations seemed to be driven largely by CMV exposure. An earlier analysis of approximately 530 of the donors showed that most TCR beta V segments appeared in productive rearrangements either about 87% or about 30% of the time, which broadly matched IMGT annotations. When HLA alleles, especially DR and DQ, strongly co-occurred, attributing TCR associations to individual alleles was difficult. Only TCR beta chains were sequenced in this cohort, and the absence of alpha or paired-chain data limited detectable features. Presence/absence analyses assumed roughly uniform sequencing depth across donors, an assumption that may not hold. A further reported finding was that TCR beta sequences accurately predicted the HLA-A and HLA-B alleles for most subjects in the first cohort. According to a later analysis, parvovirus B19, influenza, CMV and Epstein-Barr virus appeared linked to several top co-occurrence clusters. The classifier was reported to diagnose cytomegalovirus status with high specificity and sensitivity in both the original cohort and the validation cohort. According to a later genetic analysis, donors in an Asian-associated ancestry cluster had fewer N-insertions in productive TCRs than the roughly 700-donor mean. V-gene and J-gene trimming of TCR beta chains was associated with a missense DCLRE1C variant in a later genetic analysis, and the association was replicated in an independent cohort. Immune exposure information for the cohort was limited to CMV serostatus. Most TCR sequences were seen in very few donors, while some public TCRs were found in many individuals. Because counts were too low, 15 to 20 rarely observed V segments, including chromosome 9 orphons, were excluded from the earlier analysis of 587 of the donors. In a later analysis, the rate of TCR association differed among HLA loci, with DRB1 alleles having the most associated TCRs and HLA-C alleles having the fewest. HLA typing was unavailable for some donors at each locus, so association tests used only the typed subset. Correlated functional status among segregating V segments might be attributable to linkage disequilibrium, but an unknown experimental factor could not be ruled out. A group of highly shared sequence variants was considered likely to be a technical artifact of the sequencing pipeline. Compared with equally common non-associated chains, HLA-associated TCR beta chains in a later analysis were more clonally expanded and had lower generation probabilities. The study listed 170 or so TCR beta chains as associated with cytomegalovirus. In vitro tests confirmed that a few of the cytomegalovirus-associated TCR beta chains recognize cytomegalovirus antigens. Some IMGT-functional V segments, including TRBV6-2 and TRBV6-3, could not be distinguished by the 87-base-pair reads and were therefore excluded. The authors suggested that the approach could potentially be extended to other disease states and immunological phenotypes.

The cohort comprised under 700 healthy bone marrow donors. At the time of sampling, all cohort members were nominally healthy, though unrecorded immune exposures were likely present. The donor was CMV seronegative and belonged to the group of 380 or so seronegative cohort members. Each donor provided a peripheral blood sample, and peripheral blood mononuclear cells were used for TCR beta sequencing. Genomic DNA was extracted from the blood cell samples with the Qiagen DNeasy Blood Extraction Kit. In the case of this clone: No cognate antigen has been identified for it. Base qualities are not recorded, but no much larger clone differs from it by a single base.

Compared with germline, V lacks 2 bases and J lacks 6 bases; bases without a gene match: 0. From the germline V gene (reference sequence), CDR1 is GTSNPN and CDR2 is SVGIG. The CDR3, from cysteine to phenylalanine, totals 12 residues. Only CDR3 DNA remains: 36 bases, in frame from the first base. The receptor library was made with the immunoSEQ multiplex PCR assay. A mixture of 60 forward primers for TCR Vbeta segments and 13 reverse primers for TCR Jbeta segments was used in the multiplex PCR. Amplification of the CDR3 region of rearranged TCR beta genes was performed with a multiplex PCR assay on genomic DNA. The amplified TCR beta libraries were sequenced on the Illumina HiSeq System as 87-base-pair reads. As for the original processing: Across the 500 to 700 repertoires, a later analysis counted tens of millions of unique TCR beta chains, some 11 million of which were shared by at least two donors. Raw reads were error-corrected and collapsed into unique sequences with a nearest-neighbor algorithm that merged closely related sequences to remove PCR and sequencing errors. Alignment of CDR3 sequences to IMGT reference sequences was used to assign V, D and J gene segments. For a sequence to be retained, at least a six-nucleotide match to both a V gene segment and a J gene segment was required. Rearrangements were classified as productive when the CDR3 lacked stop codons and remained in frame with V and J, and all other rearrangements were classified as non-productive. Following IMGT convention, CDR3 was defined as the stretch from the second conserved V-encoded cysteine up to the conserved J-encoded phenylalanine. Sequences without an unambiguous match to a single V gene segment were excluded from the earlier analysis of 450 to 650 of the donors. In an earlier analysis of several hundred of the donors, a V segment was called functional when productive rearrangements were above 56.7%, and segregating when the standard deviation between donors exceeded 5%. To diagnose cytomegalovirus status from the catalog of TCR beta chain sequences, a statistical classification framework was built. V and J gene assignment, in a later analysis, came from comparing TCR nucleotide sequences with IMGT/GENE-DB human TR gene sequences. Using the TCRdist pipeline, a later analysis assigned CDR3 sequences along with most-parsimonious VDJ recombination scenarios. In a later analysis, every TCR beta chain was defined by the combination of its CDR3 amino acid sequence and its V-gene family, and reads without a unique V-gene family were dropped. As a way to deal with suspected cross-contamination and a sequencing artifact, a later analysis dropped 450 to 600 nucleotide sequences that were highly shared and had low generation probability. In a later analysis, a clonal expansion index for each public chain was calculated from normalized within-repertoire ranks of inferred template counts. In a later analysis, generation probabilities were computed using a VDJ recombination model fitted to out-of-frame rearrangements, and the results were checked against IGoR. In a later analysis, hypergeometric tests were used to score TCR-TCR, TCR-HLA and TCR-CMV co-occurrence, with a repertoire-size bias correction applied to TCR pairs. False discovery rates were estimated in a later analysis by permuting HLA or CMV assignments 20 times. A later analysis grouped co-occurring TCRs with DBSCAN, adding TCRdist sequence similarity when clustering within HLA-allele-positive subsets. Repertoires with fewer than 30,000 or more than 120,000 public chains were left out of co-occurrence clustering, as were about five repertoires with anomalous nucleotide sharing. This is the immuneACCESS table as TCRdb keeps it, with only in-frame sequences that have V and J called. A part of the clones is gone; compared with another copy, unresolved V genes explain less than half, and the rest is unexplained. The DNA gave D and trimming, while V, J and clone size come from that table. Across this sample there are tens of thousands of clones, with about two thirds seen only once. Jointly, the top ten make up approximately 7.8% of the sample.

This sequence was found in a man aged 60-69 years in good health and CMV-seronegative. Sequencing was carried out using PBMCs. In this chain, TRBV30 is recombined with TRBJ2-2; a stretch of 7 junction bases matches TRBD2. Here is the DNA: TGTGCCTGGAGTCGGGGGGCCGGGGAGCTGTTTTTT. Its protein reads: CAWSRGAGELFF.